These 10 T cell receptor beta chains came from one sample sequenced in a study of CD8+CD57+ T cells in acquired aplastic anemia. Using genomic DNA as the template, TCR beta VDJ and CDR3 profiling was carried out. TCRdb re-derived calls from the reads in MiXCR, one entry per CDR3 protein. Of 400,000 to 450,000 distinct CDR3 sequences in the sample, around 68% were seen once. Source material: sorted CD4+, CD8+, or CD8+CD57+ T cells (not recorded which) from PBMCs. The receptor set was obtained from a human donor in good health, serving as a control.

This clonotype has only a few counts. The chain links TRBV10-2 to TRBJ2-5; 7 bases are shared with TRBD2. CDR3 length equals 15 residues. Germline values: CDR1 WSHSY, CDR2 SAAADI. V gave up 6 bases and J gave up 6 bases; unmatched junction bases: 13. DNA for the CDR3: TGCGCCAGCAGCTTGGCCGATGGCGGGAGTAAGACCCAGTACTTC. Its translation: CASSLADGGSKTQYF.

This clonotype was seen repeatedly, ten times or more. V is TRBV19 and J is TRBJ1-2; 12 nucleotides align to TRBD1. Per the germline V gene, CDR1 is LNHDA and CDR2 is SQIVND (reference sequence). This CDR3 has 15 residues. V lost 7 bases and J lost 8; bases outside the gene matches: 11. In DNA form, the CDR3 reads TGTGCCAGTACCTCGCTAATAGGGACAGGGGGCGGCTACACCTTC. Residues: CASTSLIGTGGGYTF. Full variable domain (rest looked up from reference TRBV19 and TRBJ1-2): DGGITQSPKYLFRKEGQNVTLSCEQNLNHDAMYWYRQDPGQGLRLIYYSQIVNDFQKGDIAEGYSVSREKKESFPLTVTSAQKNPTAFYLCASTSLIGTGGGYTFGSGTRLTVV.

This chain links TRBV20-1 with TRBJ1-2; 11 bases match TRBD1. With 5 bases clipped from V and 8 bases from J, the junction kept 19 bases outside the gene matches. The CDR3 spans 17 residues. Germline CDR1 DFQATT, CDR2 SNEGSKA (reference sequence). CDR3 sequence reads: CSAPGLTGQGEVGGYTF. The CDR3 region has the DNA TGCAGTGCTCCGGGGTTAACGGGACAGGGGGAAGTAGGAGGCTACACCTTC.

The V gene is TRBV12-3 or TRBV12-4, the J gene TRBJ2-7; D call uncertain. Trimming removed 3 bases at V and 1 base at J, with 10 bases between. The CDR3 consists of 14 residues. The CDR3 DNA is TGTGCCAGCAGTTTTTTACAAGGGTCCTACGAGCAGTACTTC. Protein product: CASSFLQGSYEQYF.

This clonotype appeared many times. The chain links TRBV5-1 to TRBJ2-5; D unclear. Germline lookup yields CDR1 SGHRS and CDR2 YFSETQ. V was trimmed by 2 bases and J by 1 base, leaving 9 bases between them. This CDR3 is 14 amino acids long. This chain's CDR3 is CASSFADRQETQYF. CDR3 DNA sequence: TGCGCCAGCAGCTTCGCCGACCGCCAAGAGACCCAGTACTTC. The variable domain in full, completed from reference TRBV5-1 and TRBJ2-5, reads KAGVTQTPRYLIKTRGQQVTLSCSPISGHRSVSWYQQTPGQGLQFLFEYFSETQRNKGNFPGRFSGRQFSNSRSEMNVSTLELGDSALYLCASSFADRQETQYFGPGTRLLVL.

On this clonotype: A read error may account for a junction end that differs from germline. The chain employs TRBV7-2 and TRBJ1-2; D not resolved. Germline CDR1 SGHTA, CDR2 FQGNSA. The CDR3 extends over 16 amino acids. The CDR3 region is CASSRRAGSTDYVYTF. The CDR3 DNA reads TGTGCCAGCAGCCGCAGAGCAGGCAGTACTGACTATGTCTACACCTTC. Full variable domain (missing parts from reference TRBV7-2 and TRBJ1-2): GAGVSQSPSNKVTEKGKDVELRCDPISGHTALYWYRQSLGQGLEFLIYFQGNSAPDKSGLPSDRFSAERTGGSVSTLTIQRTQQEDSAVYLCASSRRAGSTDYVYTFGSGTRLTVV.

Many counts were recorded for this clonotype. The chain employs TRBV19 and TRBJ1-5; tentatively, D is TRBD1 (5 bases). Germline V lookup: CDR1 LNHDA, CDR2 SQIVND (reference sequence). The CDR3 loop spans 14 amino acids. Between the trimmed V and J ends, which lost 6 bases and 5 bases, there was a span of 14 bases. The CDR3 spells CASSPRGEYQPQHF. CDR3 DNA sequence: TGTGCCAGTAGCCCTCGGGGGGAGTATCAGCCCCAGCATTTT.

This clonotype occurred many times. The chain combines TRBV19 with TRBJ1-2; no reliable D call. Deletions cut 7 bases from V and 4 bases from J, with 19 bases between. This CDR3 has 15 residues. Germline loops: CDR1 LNHDA, CDR2 SQIVND (reference sequence). CDR3 sequence (DNA): TGTGCCAGTACCCGCTCGACATTAAATACCTATGGCTACACCTTC. Amino acids: CASTRSTLNTYGYTF.

This clonotype was recorded at least ten times. The chain employs TRBV7-6 and TRBJ2-7; D is unclear. Germline lookup yields CDR1 SGHVS and CDR2 FNYEAQ. V lost 2 bases, J lost 1 base, and 12 bases lay in between. The CDR3 has 15 amino acids. This chain's CDR3 is CASSLTAVSSYEQYF. As DNA, the CDR3 is TGTGCCAGCAGCTTAACGGCGGTGAGTTCCTACGAGCAGTACTTC.

This clonotype was detected many times. The chain employs TRBV5-8 and TRBJ2-7; possibly TRBD2 for D (6 bases). Trimming stripped 0 bases from V and 0 bases from J, with 13 bases between. The CDR3 spans 16 residues. CDR1 and CDR2 from the germline V gene are SGHTS and YDEGEE. This CDR3 reads CASSLVVAVFSYEQYF. The CDR3 nucleotides are TGTGCCAGCAGCTTGGTAGTAGCGGTCTTCTCCTACGAGCAGTACTTC.